This is a list of T cell receptor beta chains from one sample in a study of blood T cell repertoires in COVID-19. Some clones are missing from TCRdb's copy, which holds only in-frame ones; the method was immunoSEQ multiplex PCR. This sample carries some 150,000 clones, roughly 76% of them seen once, and the ten largest clones take about 8%. Specimen: peripheral blood. The origin of the receptors is a human donor with acute or convalescent COVID-19. The donor label of this sample is uncertain. Each CDR3 is given with its conserved first and last residue. The order of the fields is clone size, D gene, V gene, J gene, CDR3 DNA, CDR3 protein. The D gene is left open where the match is weak. Size is stated for part of the rows, as once, few or many counts, or as a class when the clone is expanded.

size: .
D: .
V: TRBV30
J: TRBJ1-5
DNA: TGTGCCTGGAGTGCCCCCCGAGGGCCCCAGCATTTT
CDR3: CAWSAPRGPQHF

size: few
D: TRBD1
V: TRBV2
J: TRBJ1-3
DNA: TGTGCCAGCAGTGCCTTCGGGACAGGGACTGGAAACACCATATATTTT
CDR3: CASSAFGTGTGNTIYF

size: .
D: .
V: TRBV5-1
J: TRBJ2-1
DNA: TGCGCCAGCAGCTTGGTGGGCCCCCCGGGGGATGAGCAGTTCTTC
CDR3: CASSLVGPPGDEQFF

size: .
D: .
V: TRBV5-4
J: TRBJ2-1
DNA: TGTGCCAGCAGCTACCGGGGGGCCGGTTACAATGAGCAGTTCTTC
CDR3: CASSYRGAGYNEQFF

size: .
D: .
V: TRBV10-3
J: TRBJ1-2
DNA: TGTGCCATCAGTGACGGGGGAGGAGATGGTAAGGGCTACACCTTC
CDR3: CAISDGGGDGKGYTF

size: once
D: .
V: TRBV9
J: TRBJ1-1
DNA: TGTGCCAGCAGCAGTACAGGGAGTACTGAAGCTTTCTTT
CDR3: CASSSTGSTEAFF

size: .
D: TRBD2
V: TRBV19
J: TRBJ2-1
DNA: TGTGCCAGTAGTATCTCCCGCGGGGGGCCTCACAATGAGCAGTTCTTC
CDR3: CASSISRGGPHNEQFF

size: few
D: TRBD1
V: TRBV3-1/TRBV3-2
J: TRBJ1-2
DNA: TGTGCCAGCAGCCAGGCCGGGACAGTGGCCTTC
CDR3: CASSQAGTVAF

size: .
D: .
V: TRBV9
J: TRBJ2-4
DNA: TGTGCCAGCAGCCATTCGGACACAAACATTCAGTACTTC
CDR3: CASSHSDTNIQYF

size: few
D: TRBD1
V: TRBV24-1
J: TRBJ1-2
DNA: TGTGCCACCAGTGACGACAGGGTTTATGGCTACACCTTC
CDR3: CATSDDRVYGYTF

size: .
D: TRBD1
V: TRBV5-6
J: TRBJ2-3
DNA: TGTGCCAGCAGTAAAACAGGGGGCACAGATACGCAGTATTTT
CDR3: CASSKTGGTDTQYF

size: .
D: TRBD1
V: TRBV6-5
J: TRBJ1-6
DNA: TGTGCCAGCAGAAACGGACAGGGTAAATCACCCCTCCACTTT
CDR3: CASRNGQGKSPLHF

size: .
D: .
V: TRBV11-1
J: TRBJ1-1
DNA: TGTGCCAGCAGCTTGTGGCAGGCGAACACTGAAGCTTTCTTT
CDR3: CASSLWQANTEAFF

size: .
D: .
V: TRBV2
J: TRBJ1-1
DNA: TGTGCCAGCAGGCAGGGCTGGAGGGGAGGGACTGAAGCTTTCTTT
CDR3: CASRQGWRGGTEAFF

size: .
D: .
V: TRBV27
J: TRBJ1-5
DNA: TGTGCCAGCAGTCGTTACCCAATCGGGCAGCCCCAGCATTTT
CDR3: CASSRYPIGQPQHF

size: many
D: .
V: TRBV3-1/TRBV3-2
J: TRBJ1-2
DNA: TGTGCCAGCAGCCAACAATCCGGGGGGGCCGGTGGCTACACCTTC
CDR3: CASSQQSGGAGGYTF

size: .
D: TRBD2
V: TRBV11-2
J: TRBJ2-1
DNA: TGTGCCAGCAGCTTAGGGACTAGCCTTAATGAGCAGTTCTTC
CDR3: CASSLGTSLNEQFF

size: .
D: TRBD1
V: TRBV12-3/TRBV12-4
J: TRBJ1-6
DNA: TGTGCCAGCAAGGGGACAGGGAGGTCACCCCTCCACTTT
CDR3: CASKGTGRSPLHF

size: .
D: .
V: TRBV27
J: TRBJ1-1
DNA: TGTGCCAGCAGTTGGGGCGGACAAATTAACACTGAAGCTTTCTTT
CDR3: CASSWGGQINTEAFF

size: .
D: TRBD1
V: TRBV7-6
J: TRBJ1-2
DNA: TGTGCCAGCAGCTCGACAGGGGGCGCAGATGGCTACACCTTC
CDR3: CASSSTGGADGYTF

size: .
D: TRBD1
V: TRBV5-6
J: TRBJ1-1
DNA: TGTGCCAGCAGCTTTCAGGGGGCGACGCCTGAAGCTTTCTTT
CDR3: CASSFQGATPEAFF

size: .
D: .
V: TRBV19
J: TRBJ1-2
DNA: TGTGCCAGTAGTATTGGACAGTTATCTGGCTACACCTTC
CDR3: CASSIGQLSGYTF

size: .
D: .
V: TRBV5-6
J: TRBJ2-1
DNA: TGTGCCAGCAGCTTGGTGGGAGATGAGCAGTTCTTC
CDR3: CASSLVGDEQFF

size: .
D: .
V: TRBV18
J: TRBJ1-2
DNA: TGTGCCAGCTCAAGGATGGAGTATGGCTACACCTTC
CDR3: CASSRMEYGYTF

size: .
D: TRBD2
V: TRBV11-3
J: TRBJ2-1
DNA: TGTGCCAGCAGCCTAGGGGGCGGGAGGGGTAATGAGCAGTTCTTC
CDR3: CASSLGGGRGNEQFF

size: few
D: TRBD1
V: TRBV18
J: TRBJ1-3
DNA: TGTGCCAGCTCACCTATGGGACAGGGGACTGGAAACACCATATATTTT
CDR3: CASSPMGQGTGNTIYF

size: .
D: TRBD1
V: TRBV25-1
J: TRBJ1-6
DNA: TGTGCCAGCAGCCAGACAGGGGGGTATTCACCCCTCCACTTT
CDR3: CASSQTGGYSPLHF

size: once
D: .
V: TRBV3-1/TRBV3-2
J: TRBJ2-5
DNA: TGTGCCAGCAGCCCCAAGTCGAACTTAAAGACCCAGTACTTC
CDR3: CASSPKSNLKTQYF

size: .
D: .
V: TRBV7-9
J: TRBJ2-1
DNA: TGTGCCAGCAGCTACACGGGAGAGCAGTTCTTC
CDR3: CASSYTGEQFF

size: few
D: TRBD1
V: TRBV3-1/TRBV3-2
J: TRBJ1-5
DNA: TGTGCCAGCAGCCAAGGTGGACAGGGTCAGCCCCAGCATTTT
CDR3: CASSQGGQGQPQHF

size: .
D: .
V: TRBV15
J: TRBJ1-5
DNA: TGTGCCACCAGCAGCCTGAGGAGTAGCAATCAGCCCCAGCATTTT
CDR3: CATSSLRSSNQPQHF

size: .
D: .
V: TRBV14
J: TRBJ1-2
DNA: TGTGCCAGCAGCCAAGATCTTTCAGGGCTTGCCTATGGCTACACCTTC
CDR3: CASSQDLSGLAYGYTF

size: .
D: .
V: TRBV9
J: TRBJ2-3
DNA: TGTGCCAGCAGTGACAGACCAGATACGCAGTATTTT
CDR3: CASSDRPDTQYF

size: .
D: .
V: TRBV11-2
J: TRBJ1-1
DNA: TGTGCCGCACTATTAGAAGCTTTCTTT
CDR3: CAALLEAFF

size: .
D: .
V: TRBV7-8
J: TRBJ1-3
DNA: TGTGCCAGCAGCTTAGAAGGGGTCTCTGGAAACACCATATATTTT
CDR3: CASSLEGVSGNTIYF

size: .
D: .
V: TRBV3-1/TRBV3-2
J: TRBJ2-3
DNA: TGTGCCAGCAGTCCTAGACAGCGCACAGATACGCAGTATTTT
CDR3: CASSPRQRTDTQYF

size: once
D: .
V: TRBV2
J: TRBJ1-2
DNA: TGTGCCAGCAGCGGACACGTTAGCTATGGCTACACCTTC
CDR3: CASSGHVSYGYTF

size: .
D: .
V: TRBV7-2
J: TRBJ2-7
DNA: TGTGCCAGCAGCTTAATCCCAACCTACGAGCAGTACTTC
CDR3: CASSLIPTYEQYF

size: .
D: TRBD1
V: TRBV24-1
J: TRBJ1-2
DNA: TGTGCCACCAGTGACCGGACAGGTTATGGCTACACCTTC
CDR3: CATSDRTGYGYTF

size: .
D: TRBD2
V: TRBV7-3
J: TRBJ2-3
DNA: TGTGCCAGCAGCTTAAAGACTAGCGGCACAGATACGCAGTATTTT
CDR3: CASSLKTSGTDTQYF

size: .
D: .
V: TRBV21-1
J: TRBJ1-1
DNA: TGTGCCAGCAGCAAATTGACGAGGGGGACTGAAGCTTTCTTT
CDR3: CASSKLTRGTEAFF

size: .
D: TRBD2
V: TRBV3-1/TRBV3-2
J: TRBJ2-3
DNA: TGTGCCAGCAGCCATACTAGCGGGGTACCAGATACGCAGTATTTT
CDR3: CASSHTSGVPDTQYF

size: .
D: TRBD2
V: TRBV6-2/TRBV6-3
J: TRBJ2-7
DNA: TGTGCCAGCAGCCTCCTCATACTAGCGGGGGCCTCCTACGAGCAGTACTTC
CDR3: CASSLLILAGASYEQYF

size: .
D: TRBD1
V: TRBV10-2
J: TRBJ1-1
DNA: TGCGCCACCACAGGGGATGTGACTGAAGCTTTCTTT
CDR3: CATTGDVTEAFF

size: .
D: .
V: TRBV7-9
J: TRBJ2-7
DNA: TGTGCCAGCAGCTACCTCCCGGACGAGCAGTACTTC
CDR3: CASSYLPDEQYF

size: .
D: .
V: TRBV30
J: TRBJ1-2
DNA: TGTGCCTGGAGGGGAAAGGGGGCTAACTATGGCTACACCTTC
CDR3: CAWRGKGANYGYTF

size: .
D: TRBD2
V: TRBV7-6
J: TRBJ2-7
DNA: TGTGCCAGCAGCTTAGCTAGCGGGGAACGAAACGAGCAGTACTTC
CDR3: CASSLASGERNEQYF